The 6 T cell receptor beta chains in this list originate from one sample, sequenced in a study of T cell responses to AZD1222 COVID-19 vaccine. Sequenced by immunoSEQ multiplex PCR; TCRdb stores in-frame clones only, minus some. The sample has 90,000 to 95,000 clones; roughly nine tenths are singletons. The sample consisted of peripheral blood, taken on day 0 of AZD1222 vaccination. The receptors shown here come from an adult in good health.

This chain links TRBV24-1 with TRBJ2-2, with D unclear. Trimming took off 1 base at V and 5 bases at J, with 16 bases between the two ends. The CDR3 runs to 17 residues. Germline V gives CDR1 KGHDR, CDR2 SFDVKD. The CDR3 spells CATSDFLVGNQTGELFF. The CDR3 nucleotides read TGTGCCACCAGTGATTTTTTGGTGGGGAATCAAACCGGGGAGCTGTTTTTT.

The V and J genes are TRBV30 and TRBJ1-2; no definite D call. The CDR3 has 16 residues. Trimming removed 3 bases from V and 8 bases from J, with 25 bases in between. Germline CDR1 reads GTSNPN; CDR2 reads SVGIG (reference sequence). The CDR3: CAWRSQTRNPREGYTF. CDR3 DNA: TGTGCCTGGAGGAGCCAAACCAGGAATCCCCGGGAAGGCTACACCTTC.

The gene calls are TRBV6-1 and TRBJ1-5, with 10 bases matching TRBD1. CDR1 and CDR2 (germline): MNHNS, SASEGT. CDR3 size: 14 residues. V lost 3 bases, J lost 4 bases, and 0 bases stayed unmatched. CDR3 region: CASSEGQGNQPQHF. The CDR3 coding sequence is TGTGCCAGCAGTGAGGGACAGGGGAATCAGCCCCAGCATTTT.

The chain couples TRBV6-2 or TRBV6-3 to TRBJ1-5; no reliable D call. Trimming took off 4 bases at V and 7 bases at J, with 11 bases between the two ends. The CDR3 consists of 13 residues. CDR1 is MNHEY and CDR2 is SVGEGT in the germline V gene. The CDR3: CASSSLRAQPQHF. In nucleotides, the CDR3 is TGTGCCAGCAGTTCTCTCCGAGCGCAGCCCCAGCATTTT.

This chain joins TRBV29-1 and TRBJ1-1, with D hard to call. The CDR3 loop spans 11 amino acids. CDR1 and CDR2 from the germline V gene are SQVTM and ANQGSEA. V was pared by 1 base and J by 1 base, with 1 base between. CDR3 coding DNA: TGCAGCGTTGAAGGGAACACTGAAGCTTTCTTT. Encoded protein: CSVEGNTEAFF.

This chain uses TRBV12-5 with TRBJ1-1; D gene unclear. The length of the CDR3 is 13 residues. Germline V CDR1 and CDR2: LGHNT, FRNRAP. Trimming shortened V by 6 bases and J by 1 base, and 9 bases separated the two germline ends. The CDR3 sequence: CASGLSSNTEAFF. CDR3 in DNA: TGTGCTAGTGGCCTTAGCTCGAACACTGAAGCTTTCTTT.